This TCR beta chain came from a study of tissue T cells after allogeneic stem cell transplantation. Study-level findings and limits: Shared clones across patients were few; motif clustering revealed tissue-specific shared signatures.

With respect to this clone: The antigen is unknown. A read error may account for a junction end that differs from germline.

The method was immunoSEQ multiplex PCR; TCRdb's version includes in-frame clones alone and lacks a portion of them. The top ten hold roughly 3.8% of the sample, which has about 42,000 clones, over 85% seen once. CDR1 and CDR2 from the germline V gene are SGHKS and YYEKEE (reference sequence). There are 15 residues in the CDR3. V gene TRBV5-5 combines with J gene TRBJ1-1, with 7 bases aligning to TRBD1. This specimen consisted of blood, obtained before transplantation. This TCR was recovered from a woman aged 35-75 years who later had graft-versus-host disease after an allogeneic stem cell transplant. CDR3 sequence: CVSSDRQGLDTEAFF. The DNA of the CDR3 is TGTGTCAGCAGCGACCGACAGGGTCTGGACACTGAAGCTTTCTTT.